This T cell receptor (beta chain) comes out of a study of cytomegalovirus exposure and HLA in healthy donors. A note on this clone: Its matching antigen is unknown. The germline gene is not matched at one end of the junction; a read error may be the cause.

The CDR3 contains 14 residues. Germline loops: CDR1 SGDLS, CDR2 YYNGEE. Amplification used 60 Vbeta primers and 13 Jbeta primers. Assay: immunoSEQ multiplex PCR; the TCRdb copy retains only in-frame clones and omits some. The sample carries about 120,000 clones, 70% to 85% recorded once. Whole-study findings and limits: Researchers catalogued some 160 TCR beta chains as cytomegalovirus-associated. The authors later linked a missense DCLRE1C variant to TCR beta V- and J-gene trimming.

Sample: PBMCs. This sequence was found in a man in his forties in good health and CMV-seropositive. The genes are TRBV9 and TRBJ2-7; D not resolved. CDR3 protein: CASSPRRVSHEQYF. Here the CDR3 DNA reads TGTGCCAGCAGCCCACGACGGGTCTCCCACGAGCAGTACTTC.